This is a list of T cell receptor beta chains from one sample in a study of T cell repertoires in cytomegalovirus infection. TCRdb called the reads again in MiXCR, with one record for every CDR3 protein. The table shows hundreds of thousands of distinct CDR3 sequences, with 9.6% occurring only once. Sequenced input: PBMCs. The source of these receptors is a human donor in good health (CMV status not recorded). Some clones in this sample may be carry-over from other donors' samples. CDR3s include the opening cysteine and the closing phenylalanine or tryptophan. The D gene is left open where the match is weak. Not every row has a clone size; where given, it reads once, few, many or a size class.

size,V,J,length,D,CDR3,DNA
few,TRBV28,TRBJ2-1,15,.,CASSSQGVTYNEQFF,TGTGCCAGCAGTTCTCAGGGCGTGACCTACAATGAGCAGTTCTTC
many,TRBV5-4,TRBJ2-3,14,.,CASSLEGGADTQYF,TGTGCCAGCAGCTTGGAGGGGGGCGCAGATACGCAGTATTTT
many,TRBV6-5,TRBJ1-6,14,.,CASSYRQQNSPLHF,TGTGCCAGCAGTTATAGACAGCAGAATTCACCCCTCCACTTT
many,TRBV6-5,TRBJ1-1,15,.,CASRMGRSMNTEAFF,TGTGCCAGCAGGATGGGACGGAGCATGAACACTGAAGCTTTCTTT
many,TRBV12-3/TRBV12-4,TRBJ1-1,17,TRBD1,CASTKTPTGQGNTEAFF,TGTGCCAGCACAAAAACCCCTACGGGACAGGGGAACACTGAAGCTTTCTTT
few,TRBV5-1,TRBJ1-2,14,TRBD1,CASSTDRGDYGYTF,TGCGCCAGCAGCACCGACAGGGGTGACTATGGCTACACCTTC
many,TRBV7-8,TRBJ1-2,13,.,CASSLRLDYGYTF,TGTGCCAGCAGCTTACGGTTGGACTATGGCTACACCTTC
many,TRBV7-2,TRBJ2-7,14,TRBD2,CASSLALSGEEQYF,TGTGCCAGCAGCTTAGCGCTAAGCGGGGAAGAGCAGTACTTC
many,TRBV19,TRBJ2-1,13,.,CASSISSGNEQFF,TGTGCCAGTAGTATAAGCAGCGGAAATGAGCAGTTCTTC
many,TRBV7-2,TRBJ1-2,15,TRBD1,CASSLVDRPYYGYTF,TGTGCCAGCAGCTTAGTGGACAGGCCCTACTATGGCTACACCTTC
many,TRBV25-1,TRBJ1-5,15,TRBD1,CASSAGTVLNQPQHF,TGTGCCAGCAGTGCCGGGACAGTGCTCAATCAGCCCCAGCATTTT
many,TRBV7-6,TRBJ1-2,15,.,CASSPDSTLPYGYTF,TGTGCCAGCAGCCCGGACTCGACCCTTCCCTATGGCTACACCTTC
many,TRBV25-1,TRBJ2-3,12,.,CASSEGIYTQYF,TGTGCCAGCAGTGAGGGTATTTATACGCAGTATTTT
many,TRBV6-5,TRBJ1-2,15,TRBD1,CASSYRGQGGSGYTF,TGTGCCAGCAGTTACCGGGGACAGGGGGGATCTGGCTACACCTTC
many,TRBV20-1,TRBJ2-1,13,.,CSASASNYNEQFF,TGCAGTGCTAGTGCTAGCAACTACAATGAGCAGTTCTTC
once,TRBV5-6,TRBJ1-1,15,.,CASSSRQESNTEAFF,TGTGCCAGCAGCTCGCGACAGGAGTCGAACACTGAAGCTTTCTTT
few,TRBV6-1,TRBJ2-2,20,TRBD2,CASSPWGGGTPGRGTGELFF,TGTGCCAGCAGCCCCTGGGGCGGGGGGACCCCGGGAAGGGGTACCGGGGAGCTGTTTTTT
many,TRBV28,TRBJ2-3,14,.,CASSLDRSADTQYF,TGTGCCAGCAGTTTAGACAGGAGTGCAGATACGCAGTATTTT
many,TRBV7-3,TRBJ2-1,19,TRBD2,CASSWAGTSGGIVDNEQFF,TGTGCCAGCAGCTGGGCCGGGACTAGCGGGGGTATCGTCGACAATGAGCAGTTCTTC
.,TRBV5-1,TRBJ2-5,14,TRBD2,CASSHGTSQETQYF,TGCGCCAGCAGCCACGGGACTAGTCAGGAGACCCAGTACTTC
many,TRBV4-2,TRBJ1-1,14,.,CASSQESRVPEAFF,TGTGCCAGCAGCCAAGAGTCCAGGGTACCTGAAGCTTTCTTT
many,TRBV28,TRBJ1-2,15,TRBD1,CASSFLSRGQKGYTF,TGTGCCAGCAGTTTTTTAAGCAGGGGGCAAAAAGGCTACACCTTC
many,TRBV18,TRBJ2-5,12,.,CASSSFQETQYF,TGTGCCAGCTCATCCTTCCAAGAGACCCAGTACTTC
many,TRBV28,TRBJ2-3,15,TRBD2,CATQPGLEVRDTQYF,TGTGCCACCCAACCGGGACTAGAGGTTCGAGATACGCAGTATTTT